This entry is about one TCR beta chain. Its antigen remains unknown. This CDR3 contains 16 residues. V lost 3 bases and J lost 1; bases outside the gene matches: 5. Germline loops: CDR1 MNHNS, CDR2 SASEGT. The data derive from a study of cytomegalovirus exposure and HLA in healthy donors. The PCR ran on 60 Vbeta and 13 Jbeta primers. Authors' processing steps: Roughly 73 million unique TCR beta chains, some 9.9 million of them shared, were counted by a later analysis. The data were produced by immunoSEQ multiplex PCR, yet TCRdb's version contains in-frame clones alone and is incomplete. From that table come the V and J calls and clone size; the DNA was used to work out D and trimming. The sample has about 73,000 clones; 65% to 85% are singletons. Study outcomes and limitations: In vitro experiments confirmed that three CMV-associated chains were specific for CMV antigens. Most CMV-associated TCR beta chains appeared HLA-restricted in a later analysis.

The V and J genes are TRBV6-1 and TRBJ2-5, with 10 positions matching TRBD1. Sample: PBMCs. This sequence originates from a man in his 70s in good health and CMV-seronegative. CDR3 residues: CASSDVTGGLQETQYF. The CDR3 bases are TGTGCCAGCAGTGATGTGACAGGGGGCCTCCAAGAGACCCAGTACTTC.